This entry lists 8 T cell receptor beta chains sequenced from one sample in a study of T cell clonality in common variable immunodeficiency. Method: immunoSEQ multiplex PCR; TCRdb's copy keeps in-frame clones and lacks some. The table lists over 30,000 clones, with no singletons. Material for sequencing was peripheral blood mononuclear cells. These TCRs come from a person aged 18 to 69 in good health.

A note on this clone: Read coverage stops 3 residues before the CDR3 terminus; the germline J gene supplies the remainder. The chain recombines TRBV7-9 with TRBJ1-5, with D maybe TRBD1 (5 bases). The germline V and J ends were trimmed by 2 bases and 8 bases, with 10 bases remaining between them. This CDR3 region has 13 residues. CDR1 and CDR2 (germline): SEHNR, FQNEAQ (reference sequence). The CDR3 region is CASSLSGGKPQHF. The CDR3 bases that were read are TGTGCCAGCAGCTTATCTGGGGGGAAGCCC.

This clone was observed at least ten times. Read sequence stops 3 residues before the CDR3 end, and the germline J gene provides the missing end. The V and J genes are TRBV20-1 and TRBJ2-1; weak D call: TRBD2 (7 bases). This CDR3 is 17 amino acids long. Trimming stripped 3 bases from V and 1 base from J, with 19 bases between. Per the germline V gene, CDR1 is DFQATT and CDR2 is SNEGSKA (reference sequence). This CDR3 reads CSARGQKAGPSYNEQFF. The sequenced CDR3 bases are TGCAGTGCTAGGGGACAAAAAGCGGGGCCGTCCTACAATGAG.

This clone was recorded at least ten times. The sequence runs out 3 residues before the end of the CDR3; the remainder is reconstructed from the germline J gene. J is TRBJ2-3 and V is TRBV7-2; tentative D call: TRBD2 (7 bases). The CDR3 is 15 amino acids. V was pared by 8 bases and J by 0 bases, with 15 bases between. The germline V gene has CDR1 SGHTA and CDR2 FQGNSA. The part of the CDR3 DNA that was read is TGTGCCAGCCTCCGAGGGGGGGGGAGCACAGATACG. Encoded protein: CASLRGGGSTDT. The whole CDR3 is CASLRGGGSTDTQYF.

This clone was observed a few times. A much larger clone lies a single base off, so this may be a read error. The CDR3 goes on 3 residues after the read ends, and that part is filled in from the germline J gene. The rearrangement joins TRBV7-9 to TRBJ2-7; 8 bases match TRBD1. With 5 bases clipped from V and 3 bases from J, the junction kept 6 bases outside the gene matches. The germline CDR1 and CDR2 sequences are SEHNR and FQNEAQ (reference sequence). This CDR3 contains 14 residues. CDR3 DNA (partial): TGTGCCAGCAGCCTGACAGGGGAAGGCTACGAG. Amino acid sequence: CASSLTGEGYE. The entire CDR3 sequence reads CASSLTGEGYEQYF. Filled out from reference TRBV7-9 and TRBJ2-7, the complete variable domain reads DTGVSQNPRHKITKRGQNVTFRCDPISEHNRLYWYRQTLGQGPEFLTYFQNEAQLEKSRLLSDRFSAERPKGSFSTLEIQRTEQGDSAMYLCASSLTGEGYEQYFGPGTRLTVT.

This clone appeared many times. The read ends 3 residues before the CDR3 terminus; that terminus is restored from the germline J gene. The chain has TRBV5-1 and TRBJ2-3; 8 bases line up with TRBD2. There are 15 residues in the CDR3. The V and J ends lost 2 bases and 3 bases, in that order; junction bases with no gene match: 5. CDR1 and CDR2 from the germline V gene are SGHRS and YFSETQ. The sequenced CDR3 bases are TGCGCCAGCAGCTTAGGGACTAGGGGGACAGATACG. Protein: CASSLGTRGTDT. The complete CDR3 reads CASSLGTRGTDTQYF.

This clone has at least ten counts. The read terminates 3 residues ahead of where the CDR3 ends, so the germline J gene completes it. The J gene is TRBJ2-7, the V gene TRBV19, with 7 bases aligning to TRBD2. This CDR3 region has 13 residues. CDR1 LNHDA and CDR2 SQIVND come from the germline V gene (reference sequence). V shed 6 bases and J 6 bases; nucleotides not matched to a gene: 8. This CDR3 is CASSGRAGFEQYF. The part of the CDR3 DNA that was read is TGTGCCAGTAGCGGACGAGCGGGATTCGAG.

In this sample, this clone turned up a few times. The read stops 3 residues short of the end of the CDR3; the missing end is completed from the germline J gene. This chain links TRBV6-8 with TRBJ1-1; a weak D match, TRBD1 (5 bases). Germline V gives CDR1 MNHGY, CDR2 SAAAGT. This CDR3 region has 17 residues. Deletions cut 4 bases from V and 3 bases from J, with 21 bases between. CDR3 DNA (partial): TGTGCCAGCAGTTCCCGATCTAGGCAGGGATATTACACTGAA. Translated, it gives CASSSRSRQGYYTE. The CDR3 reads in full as CASSSRSRQGYYTEAFF.

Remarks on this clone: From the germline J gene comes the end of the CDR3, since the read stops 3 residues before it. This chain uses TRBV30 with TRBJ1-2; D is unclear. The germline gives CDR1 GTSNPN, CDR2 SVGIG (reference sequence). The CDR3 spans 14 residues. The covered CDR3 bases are TGTGCCTGGAGTACTAGCGGACTAACCTACGAC. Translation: CAWSTSGLTYD. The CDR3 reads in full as CAWSTSGLTYDYTF.